Included here is one T cell receptor beta chain sequence, with context. The data derive from a study of blood T cell repertoires in COVID-19. Across the study: In each case, the material was cDNA or gDNA derived from T cells, B-cell-depleted T cells, or PBMCs.

This CDR3 comprises 16 residues. The germline V gene has CDR1 SGHRS and CDR2 YFSETQ. J lost 0 bases, V lost 3 bases, and 6 bases had no gene match. Original processing notes: Reference gene primer amplification yielded estimated nucleated cell counts. Some clones are missing from TCRdb's copy, which holds only in-frame ones; the method was immunoSEQ multiplex PCR. That table supplies the V and J calls and clone size; D and trimming were determined from the DNA. The sample contains over 90,000 clones, roughly 84% of which appear only once. This chain joins TRBV5-1 and TRBJ2-3, with 8 bases that match TRBD2. Sequencing was performed on peripheral blood. The receptor was isolated from a human donor in a cohort sampled during active or convalescent COVID-19. The CDR3 loop reads CASSSRIAGSTDTQYF. CDR3 DNA sequence: TGCGCCAGCAGCTCCAGAATAGCGGGGAGCACAGATACGCAGTATTTT.